Listed below are T cell receptor beta chains from one sample, sequenced in a study of T cell responses to AZD1222 COVID-19 vaccine. The data were produced by immunoSEQ multiplex PCR, yet TCRdb's version contains in-frame clones alone and is incomplete. The sample yields some 140,000 clones, roughly 93% seen once. The material was peripheral blood, obtained on day 0 of AZD1222 vaccination. These receptors were obtained from an adult in good health. Both conserved end residues are part of each CDR3. The D gene is left open where the match is weak. Size tells how often a clone was seen (once, few, many) or the class of an expanded clone, and some rows leave it out.

>NA|TRBJ2-5|TRBD2|TRBV19
TGTGCCAGTAGTCTAGCGGGCGACCCACAAGAGACCCAGTACTTC
CASSLAGDPQETQYF
>NA|TRBJ2-7|NA|TRBV4-3
TGCGCCAGCAGCCCAGAGATCTCCTACGAGCAGTACTTC
CASSPEISYEQYF
>NA|TRBJ2-2|NA|TRBV19
TGTGCCGCCCGGCGGGACAACACCGGGGAGCTGTTTTTT
CAARRDNTGELFF
>NA|TRBJ2-7|NA|TRBV7-8
TGTGCCAGCAGCTTTCCTCCCGACGTTGACTTC
CASSFPPDVDF
>NA|TRBJ1-4|TRBD1|TRBV29-1
TGCAGCGCGGGACAGGGAGTCGCAACTAATGAAAAACTGTTTTTT
CSAGQGVATNEKLFF
>few|TRBJ1-5|NA|TRBV6-2/TRBV6-3
TGTGCCAGCAGTTACTCGATCGCTTGGAGTTATAGCAATCAGCCCCAGCATTTT
CASSYSIAWSYSNQPQHF
>NA|TRBJ2-7|NA|TRBV5-5
TGTGCCAGCAGCAGGACAGTCCCCTACGAGCAGTACTTC
CASSRTVPYEQYF
>NA|TRBJ2-1|TRBD2|TRBV19
TGTGCCAGTAGTATCGGGCTAGCGGGGGGGAGCTCCTACAATGAGCAGTTCTTC
CASSIGLAGGSSYNEQFF
>NA|TRBJ1-5|NA|TRBV10-3
TGTGCCATCAGTGAGTCTGATGGGCAGGGAGGACAGCCCCAGCATTTT
CAISESDGQGGQPQHF
>NA|TRBJ1-2|NA|TRBV19
TGTGCCAGTAACGAAAAGGGGAGGAGTGGCTACACCTTC
CASNEKGRSGYTF
>NA|TRBJ2-7|NA|TRBV28
TGTGCCAGCAGTTTACCTAGTATTACCGAGCAGTACTTC
CASSLPSITEQYF
>NA|TRBJ1-1|TRBD1|TRBV24-1
TGTGCCACCAGTGAAAGGAGGGAACAGGGGGCAAACACTGAAGCTTTCTTT
CATSERREQGANTEAFF
>NA|TRBJ1-5|NA|TRBV19
TGTGCCAGTAGTATAGCTCCGACGGCTAGCAATCAGCCCCAGCATTTT
CASSIAPTASNQPQHF
>NA|TRBJ2-7|TRBD1|TRBV29-1
TGCAGCGTATCGGACAGGGGAGGGTACCGAACCTACGAGCAGTACTTC
CSVSDRGGYRTYEQYF
>NA|TRBJ2-1|TRBD2|TRBV2
TGTGCCAGCCGAAGGTTAGCGGGATTATGGAATGAGCAGTTCTTC
CASRRLAGLWNEQFF
>NA|TRBJ2-1|NA|TRBV28
TGTGCCAGCAGTTTCCGGGGCTCCTACAATGAGCAGTTCTTC
CASSFRGSYNEQFF
>few|TRBJ1-5|NA|TRBV5-8
TGTGCCAGCGCGGGGAGAAGCAATCAGCCCCAGCATTTT
CASAGRSNQPQHF
>NA|TRBJ2-3|TRBD2|TRBV5-1
TGCGCCAGCTCGAGGACTAGCGGGACGGGCACAGATACGCAGTATTTT
CASSRTSGTGTDTQYF
>NA|TRBJ1-1|TRBD1|TRBV30
TGTGCCTGGAGGGACAGGGGCGTGCGAGCTTTCTTT
CAWRDRGVRAFF
>NA|TRBJ1-5|TRBD1|TRBV19
TGTGCCAGTAGTACCTCGACAGGGAATAGCAATCAGCCCCAGCATTTT
CASSTSTGNSNQPQHF
>NA|TRBJ2-2|NA|TRBV10-3
TGTGCCATCAGTGAGTCTGGGGAGAAGTTTGCGAACACCGGGGAGCTGTTTTTT
CAISESGEKFANTGELFF
>NA|TRBJ2-7|TRBD1|TRBV28
TGTGCCAGCAGGTGGGACAGAATGACCTACGAGCAGTACTTC
CASRWDRMTYEQYF
>NA|TRBJ1-2|NA|TRBV3-1/TRBV3-2
TGTGCCAGCAGCCCCAGCGCGGCAGCGTCCTATGGCTACACCTTC
CASSPSAAASYGYTF
>NA|TRBJ2-5|TRBD2|TRBV18
TGTGCCAGCTCACCTCTCCGGGGGGGAGCGTTGCAAGAGACCCAGTACTTC
CASSPLRGGALQETQYF
>NA|TRBJ2-7|TRBD1|TRBV30
TGTGCCTGGAATCAACCCAACGGACAGGGGGTTTACGAGCAGTACTTC
CAWNQPNGQGVYEQYF
>NA|TRBJ2-7|NA|TRBV5-1
TGCGCCAGCAGCTTCTCCGACAGAGTTTCCTACGAGCAGTACTTC
CASSFSDRVSYEQYF
>NA|TRBJ1-4|NA|TRBV30
TGTGCCTGGACGGAGCTGGGGGTGAATGAAAAACTGTTTTTT
CAWTELGVNEKLFF
>NA|TRBJ1-4|NA|TRBV7-9
TGTGCCAGCAGCTTAGCGGCGGGACGGGTAAATGAAAAACTGTTTTTT
CASSLAAGRVNEKLFF
>once|TRBJ1-5|NA|TRBV19
TGTGCCAGTAGTATATTCTTGGGTCAGCCCCAGCATTTT
CASSIFLGQPQHF
>few|TRBJ1-5|NA|TRBV19
TGTGCCAGTAGTTATTCAGCGTATAGCAATCAGCCCCAGCATTTT
CASSYSAYSNQPQHF
>NA|TRBJ2-3|NA|TRBV19
TGTGCCAGTTCGGGCTGGGGAGTCAATTCGACAGATACGCAGTATTTT
CASSGWGVNSTDTQYF
>NA|TRBJ1-5|NA|TRBV20-1
TGCAGTGCTAGTACGGTTGGGGGGCCCGATCAGCCCCAGCATTTT
CSASTVGGPDQPQHF
>NA|TRBJ1-2|NA|TRBV10-3
TGTGCCATCAGGTCTGATCGGGGCTACACCTTC
CAIRSDRGYTF
>NA|TRBJ2-7|TRBD2|TRBV4-3
TGCGCCAGCAGCCTAGCTCTTAGCGGGCTTAGCTCCTACGAGCAGTACTTC
CASSLALSGLSSYEQYF
>NA|TRBJ1-3|NA|TRBV18
TGTGCCAGCTCACAGTCATCAGTTGGACAGACGAGCTCTGGAAACACCATATATTTT
CASSQSSVGQTSSGNTIYF
>NA|TRBJ1-2|NA|TRBV2
TGTGCCAGCGGAGCGGATGGCTACACCTTC
CASGADGYTF
>NA|TRBJ1-2|NA|TRBV6-1
TGTGCCAGCAGTTTCCTCTATGGCTACACCTTC
CASSFLYGYTF
>NA|TRBJ2-7|TRBD1|TRBV28
TGTGCCAGCACCACAGGGGCCGCGCAGGGTATCTCCTACGAGCAGTACTTC
CASTTGAAQGISYEQYF
>NA|TRBJ1-1|NA|TRBV10-3
TGTGCCATCAGTGAGTCGGGAGGGGTTGAAGCTTTCTTT
CAISESGGVEAFF
>NA|TRBJ2-7|TRBD2|TRBV7-2
TGTGCCAGCAGCCCTGGACTAGCGGGAATCTACGAGCAGTACTTC
CASSPGLAGIYEQYF
>NA|TRBJ2-3|TRBD1|TRBV11-3
TGTGCCAGCAGCTTTCGGTCAGGGACAGACCAGTATTTT
CASSFRSGTDQYF
>NA|TRBJ1-6|NA|TRBV3-1/TRBV3-2
TGTGCCAGCAGCCAAAGCATACCCTGGGGGGCCGGGTCACCCCTCCACTTT
CASSQSIPWGAGSPLHF
>NA|TRBJ2-7|NA|TRBV7-2
TGTGCCAGCAGCGGACAGATAACCTACGAGCAGTACTTC
CASSGQITYEQYF
>NA|TRBJ1-4|TRBD1|TRBV10-3
TGTGCCATCAGTAAAAGAGACAGGGCTGAAGAAAAACTGTTTTTT
CAISKRDRAEEKLFF
>NA|TRBJ1-1|NA|TRBV7-9
TGTGCCAGCAGCACCGCGGGAGGGGGGCACACTGAAGCTTTCTTT
CASSTAGGGHTEAFF
>NA|TRBJ2-2|NA|TRBV11-2
TGTGCCAGCAGCTTAGATCCAGGGGTCGGGGAGCTGTTTTTT
CASSLDPGVGELFF
>NA|TRBJ2-5|TRBD2|TRBV10-3
TGTGCCATCAGTGGGTCCAGCGGGGATCAAGAGACCCAGTACTTC
CAISGSSGDQETQYF
>once|TRBJ1-1|NA|TRBV12-3/TRBV12-4
TGTGCCACCCATAGGGACATACGCACTGAAGCTTTCTTT
CATHRDIRTEAFF
>NA|TRBJ1-2|NA|TRBV11-1
TGTGCCAGCAGCTTGAATAACTATGGCTACACCTTC
CASSLNNYGYTF
>NA|TRBJ1-2|NA|TRBV27
TGTGCCAGCAGTATTGGGACAACAGGGACGGTTAGTGGCTACACCTTC
CASSIGTTGTVSGYTF
>NA|TRBJ2-1|TRBD2|TRBV9
TGTGCCAGCAGCGCGGGACTAGCGAATCACAATGAGCAGTTCTTC
CASSAGLANHNEQFF
>NA|TRBJ2-5|NA|TRBV2
TGTGCCAGCAGGGCCCTAGCAGCGGAGACCCAGTACTTC
CASRALAAETQYF
>NA|TRBJ2-7|NA|TRBV5-1
TGCGCCAGCAGCTTGGGTACAGGGCCAGAAACCTACGAGCAGTACTTC
CASSLGTGPETYEQYF
>NA|TRBJ2-2|NA|TRBV5-4
TGTGCCAGCACCCACAGAAACGGGGAGCTGTTTTTT
CASTHRNGELFF
>NA|TRBJ2-6|NA|TRBV19
TGTGCCAGTAGTATCGGATCTGGGGCCAACGTCCTGACTTTC
CASSIGSGANVLTF
>once|TRBJ2-7|NA|TRBV11-3
TGTGCCAGCAGCCCCGGACCGGGCCACGAGCAGTACTTC
CASSPGPGHEQYF
>NA|TRBJ1-1|NA|TRBV7-9
TGTGCCAGCAGCTTAGCATTGGCAGGGGAAGATAAGTATGCTTTCTTT
CASSLALAGEDKYAFF
>NA|TRBJ1-4|TRBD1|TRBV6-5
TGTGCCAGCAATTATGACAGGGTAGCTGAAAAACTGTTTTTT
CASNYDRVAEKLFF
>once|TRBJ1-6|NA|TRBV9
TGTGCCAGCAGCATAAGAGGGCCTCGGGCACCCCTCCACTTT
CASSIRGPRAPLHF
>NA|TRBJ2-7|NA|TRBV2
TGTGCCAGCAGTGAACAGGGGTTCTACGAGCAGTACTTC
CASSEQGFYEQYF